This TCR beta chain is drawn from a study of PD-L1 blockade in urothelial cancer. The wider study: Beginning in about 2014, patients received atezolizumab, given as 1,200 mg intravenously every 3 weeks. Among blood samples, the median T cell count was about 130,000. Earlier, patients had received 0 to 3 chemotherapy regimens.

Regarding the study as a whole: Tumor-associated blood clones were expanded more by durable-benefit patients at 3 weeks.

The assay was immunoSEQ multiplex PCR, and TCRdb's table has in-frame clones only and misses some. Of around 30,000 clones listed, around 75% are singletons. With respect to this clone: Its antigen is unidentified.

CDR3 length: 13 residues. From germline, CDR1 is SGHRS and CDR2 YFSETQ. V gave up 0 bases and J gave up 3 bases, with 7 bases separating them. This rearrangement joins TRBV5-1 to TRBJ2-7; unclear D gene. This receptor was obtained from a man in his fifties with urothelial cancer. The sample here was PBMCs, taken around atezolizumab (anti-PD-L1) treatment. The CDR3 bases are TGCGCCAGCAGCTTGGGAACAGACTACGAGCAGTACGTC. Translated, it gives CASSLGTDYEQYV.